The clone carrying this TCR beta chain was found a few times. What it recognizes is unknown. A read error is possible here, since a much larger clone lies one base away. How the authors handled the data: Between-group CDR3 differences, defined by clinicopathological status, yielded a distant-metastasis classifier for papillary thyroid cancer. TCRdb re-analyzed the PCR reads using MiXCR. The V and J calls were determined by TCRdb, not by the authors. There are approximately 13,000 clones in the sample; less than 30% occur only once, and just over 3.5% lies in the top ten. Thyroid surgery had not been preceded by any treatment in any patient. The record originates from a study of metastatic and nonmetastatic thyroid tumors. Study overall: Repertoires from blood and tumor or nodule tissue of malignant and benign thyroid patients were compared.

Overall study findings and caveats: Significantly higher TCR beta diversity was reportedly seen in malignant thyroid tumors than benign nodules, in blood and tumor.

This CDR3 spans 14 amino acids. Deletions cut 4 bases from V and 6 bases from J, with 12 bases between. Germline loops: CDR1 MGHRA, CDR2 YSYEKL. Sequencing was performed on blood. The TCR comes from a female donor with papillary thyroid cancer or a benign thyroid nodule (not recorded which). Some clones in this sample may be carry-over from other donors' samples. The chain is built from TRBV4-1 and TRBJ1-4; D remains unclear. Written as DNA, the CDR3 is TGCGCCAGCAGCCCATTACAGAGAGATGAAAAACTGTTTTTT. Translation: CASSPLQRDEKLFF.